Listed below are T cell receptor beta chains from one sample, sequenced in a study of shared clonotypes between healthy human individuals. Measured with immunoSEQ multiplex PCR; TCRdb has only the in-frame clones, and not every one. The table records 1.4 million or so clones, approximately 98.5% of them present only once. The sequencing sample was made of naive CD4+ T cells sorted from blood. Receptor source: a young man in good health. Each CDR3 is given with its conserved first and last residue. D genes are given only for firm matches.

V: TRBV7-2
D: -
CDR3: CASSPRVADTQYF

V: TRBV7-6
D: TRBD2
CDR3: CASSLALAGESEQYF

V: TRBV28
D: -
CDR3: CASSFVQPNYGYTF

V: TRBV12-5
D: -
CDR3: CASALYNEQFF

V: TRBV6-1
D: -
CDR3: CASSVEGQGRSEQFF

V: TRBV7-2
D: -
CDR3: CASSLMGTAAYEQYF

V: TRBV28
D: TRBD1
CDR3: CASSLSGQGSLYGYTF

V: TRBV5-1
D: -
CDR3: CASSSQGRQQYF

V: TRBV5-1
D: TRBD1
CDR3: CASRAGTGGIEQYF

V: TRBV6-1
D: TRBD1
CDR3: CASSQQGARSDEQYF

V: TRBV6-5
D: -
CDR3: CASSYDPVGEQYF

V: TRBV6-1
D: -
CDR3: CASSEVQGEKLFF

V: TRBV14
D: -
CDR3: CASSHRRRAHNEQFF

V: TRBV27
D: -
CDR3: CASSYTGILQQYF

V: TRBV5-4
D: TRBD1
CDR3: CASSLTGQGTDTQYF

V: TRBV6-1
D: -
CDR3: CASSAGRSATNEKLFF

V: TRBV1
D: -
CDR3: CTSSQARTGGPHDNQPQHF

V: TRBV6-6
D: -
CDR3: CASSHRTVYEQYF

V: TRBV6-6
D: -
CDR3: CASSPSPYNEQFF

V: TRBV19
D: TRBD2
CDR3: CASSILAGTGDNEQFF

V: TRBV7-2
D: -
CDR3: CASSLIRASQETQYF

V: TRBV9
D: TRBD2
CDR3: CASSVALAGKETQYF

V: TRBV14
D: TRBD1
CDR3: CASSRFRDSREKLFF

V: TRBV13
D: TRBD1
CDR3: CASSPMTGPNTEAFF

V: TRBV6-5
D: TRBD2
CDR3: CASSSRLAGAYEQYF

V: TRBV9
D: TRBD2
CDR3: CASSSSGTTDTQYF

V: TRBV18
D: -
CDR3: CASFPGGTDTQYF

V: TRBV7-9
D: TRBD1
CDR3: CASSTGTGPSLYGYTF

V: TRBV2
D: -
CDR3: CASRWGTNTEAFF

V: TRBV19
D: -
CDR3: CASSMGSTFYNEQFF

V: TRBV6-5
D: -
CDR3: CASSLGATYEQYF

V: TRBV5-8
D: -
CDR3: CASSFYLTHGYTF

V: TRBV5-6
D: -
CDR3: CASSLFPGNTIYF

V: TRBV30
D: -
CDR3: CAWSPLVGRETQYF

V: TRBV11-2
D: -
CDR3: CASSLVRSYNEQFF

V: TRBV27
D: TRBD2
CDR3: CASSFGGRITDTQYF

V: TRBV7-2
D: -
CDR3: CASSRSQNRAEAFF

V: TRBV5-1
D: -
CDR3: CASNLQGGQETQYF